Following are 18 T cell receptor beta chains from one sample sequenced in a study of cytomegalovirus exposure and HLA in healthy donors. The PCR employed 60 Vbeta primers together with 13 Jbeta primers. The assay was immunoSEQ multiplex PCR, and TCRdb's table has in-frame clones only and misses some. This sample's table reports roughly 120,000 clones. The specimen was PBMCs. These receptors all come from a man aged 18 to 35 in good health and CMV-seronegative.

This rearrangement joins TRBV27 to TRBJ1-2, with 7 bases that match TRBD1. There are 16 residues in the CDR3. V lost 5 bases, J lost 0 bases, and 9 bases stayed unmatched. The germline CDR1 and CDR2 sequences are MNHEY and SMNVEV (reference sequence). The CDR3 DNA reads as TGTGCCAGCAGTCGTAGACAGGGCAGCTCTAACTATGGCTACACCTTC. It codes for CASSRRQGSSNYGYTF.

This chain links TRBV6-1 with TRBJ1-5; D not resolved. Trimming removed 3 bases from V and 6 bases from J, with 9 bases in between. The CDR3 contains 13 residues. The germline V gene encodes CDR1 MNHNS and CDR2 SASEGT. CDR3 protein: CASSEGRGQPQHF. DNA for the CDR3: TGTGCCAGCAGTGAGGGTCGAGGTCAGCCCCAGCATTTT.

The chain uses TRBV6-1 and TRBJ1-1, with D uncertain. With 5 bases removed from V and 6 bases from J, the gap between germline ends came to 10 bases. CDR1 is MNHNS and CDR2 is SASEGT in the germline V gene. CDR3 length equals 12 residues. CDR3 amino acids: CASSSRVSEAFF. The CDR3 bases are TGTGCCAGCAGTTCGAGGGTTTCTGAAGCTTTCTTT.

The CDR3 DNA sequence: TGTGCCAGCAGCTTAGGAAAGGCAGGATGGAATCAGCCCCAGCATTTT. Its translation is CASSLGKAGWNQPQHF. V and J are TRBV7-2 and TRBJ1-5; the D is unclear. V lost 1 base, J lost 4 bases, and 14 bases lay in between. This CDR3 has 16 residues. Looked up from germline, CDR1 is SGHTA and CDR2 is FQGNSA. Supplemented by reference TRBV7-2 and TRBJ1-5, the full variable domain reads GAGVSQSPSNKVTEKGKDVELRCDPISGHTALYWYRQSLGQGLEFLIYFQGNSAPDKSGLPSDRFSAERTGGSVSTLTIQRTQQEDSAVYLCASSLGKAGWNQPQHFGDGTRLSIL.

Comment on this clone: One end of the junction fails to match germline, which may point to a read error. The V call is TRBV11-1, the J call TRBJ2-1; possibly TRBD2 for D (6 bases). The CDR3 contains 16 residues. The V gene's germline CDR1 is SGHAT and CDR2 FQDESV (reference sequence). The CDR3 here is CANSLSSAGSYNEQFF. Here the CDR3 DNA reads TGTGCCAACAGCTTATCCTCGGCGGGATCCTACAATGAGCAGTTCTTC.

V is TRBV6-5 and J is TRBJ2-3; D gene ambiguous. This CDR3 has 10 residues. Germline CDR1 is MNHEY and CDR2 is SVGAGI. With 11 bases removed from V and 5 bases from J, the gap between germline ends came to 8 bases. This chain's CDR3 is CAVSRDTQYF. Written as DNA, the CDR3 is TGTGCCGTATCCCGAGATACGCAGTATTTT.

This sequence joins TRBV6-5 and TRBJ1-5; no definite D call. Looked up from germline, CDR1 is MNHEY and CDR2 is SVGAGI. Trimming removed 0 bases from V and 6 bases from J, with 9 bases in between. This CDR3 has 14 amino acids. The CDR3 DNA sequence: TGTGCCAGCAGTTACTCGATTCGGGGTCAGCCCCAGCATTTT. Residues: CASSYSIRGQPQHF.

This chain connects TRBV20-1 to TRBJ1-3; D gene unclear. The CDR3 loop spans 10 amino acids. The germline CDR1 and CDR2 sequences are DFQATT and SNEGSKA (reference sequence). Trimming removed 6 bases at V and 3 bases at J, with 3 bases between. CDR3 DNA: TGCAGTGCCCGTGGAAACACCATATATTTT. Translation: CSARGNTIYF.

The rearrangement joins TRBV2 to TRBJ1-6, with D unclear. The CDR3 runs to 13 residues. CDR1 is SNHLY, CDR2 FYNNEI, per germline. V lost 8 bases to trimming and J lost 0 bases, with 5 bases between them. The CDR3 reads CASSSSYNSPLHF. CDR3 DNA: TGTGCCAGCTCTAGCTCCTATAATTCACCCCTCCACTTT.

The chain is built from TRBV7-9 and TRBJ1-4; 8 positions agree with TRBD1. After removal of 6 bases from V and 7 bases from J, the junction contained 10 bases not matched to a gene. Germline V gene sequence: CDR1 SEHNR, CDR2 FQNEAQ (reference sequence). The CDR3 contains 15 residues. The chain's CDR3 is CASRSPQGGTEKLFF. The CDR3 bases are TGTGCCAGCAGGTCCCCACAGGGGGGTACTGAAAAACTGTTTTTT.

V gene TRBV18 combines with J gene TRBJ2-1; perhaps TRBD2 as D (5 bases). Trimming removed 2 bases at V and 7 bases at J, with 18 bases between. The CDR3 is made up of 16 amino acids. Germline CDR1 reads KGHSH; CDR2 reads LQKENI. The CDR3 loop is CASSPYRAEGRNEQFF. CDR3 coding DNA: TGTGCCAGCTCACCATATAGAGCGGAAGGGCGGAATGAGCAGTTCTTC. Looking up the rest from reference TRBV18 and TRBJ2-1 gives the full variable domain: NAGVMQNPRHLVRRRGQEARLRCSPMKGHSHVYWYRQLPEEGLKFMVYLQKENIIDESGMPKERFSAEFPKEGPSILRIQQVVRGDSAAYFCASSPYRAEGRNEQFFGPGTRLTVL.

The chain combines TRBV6-4 with TRBJ2-2, with 7 bases that match TRBD2. The V and J ends lost 5 bases and 4 bases, in that order; junction bases with no gene match: 7. Germline values: CDR1 MRHNA, CDR2 SNTAGT. The CDR3 is 15 amino acids. DNA for the CDR3: TGTGCCAGCAGTTCAATTCCGGGGGGCACCGGGGAGCTGTTTTTT. Amino acids: CASSSIPGGTGELFF.

The chain has TRBV30 and TRBJ2-3, with 8 bases identical to TRBD2. CDR3 length: 17 amino acids. Per germline, CDR1 GTSNPN and CDR2 SVGIG (reference sequence). V lost 5 bases, J lost 3 bases, and 16 bases stayed unmatched. CDR3 DNA: TGTGCCTGGGGGGGTCGCGCGCGGCGGGAGGCAACAGATACGCAGTATTTT. Translated, it gives CAWGGRARREATDTQYF.

This chain connects TRBV2 to TRBJ1-4; D is perhaps TRBD1 (6 bases). Trimming took 10 bases from V and 7 from J, leaving 16 bases between them. The germline V gene has CDR1 SNHLY and CDR2 FYNNEI. There are 13 residues in the CDR3. The CDR3 is CANRGGPGEKLFF. The CDR3 DNA is TGTGCCAACCGGGGGGGGCCTGGTGAAAAACTGTTTTTT.

This chain links TRBV9 with TRBJ1-1; 9 nucleotides agree with TRBD1. Unmatched junction bases numbered 7, after V lost 4 bases and J lost 6 bases. The CDR3 contains 14 residues. Germline V gene sequence: CDR1 SGDLS, CDR2 YYNGEE. CDR3 in DNA: TGTGCCAGCAGCTCCGGACAGGGGTGGGCTGAAGCTTTCTTT. Residues: CASSSGQGWAEAFF. The variable domain in full, completed from reference TRBV9 and TRBJ1-1, reads DSGVTQTPKHLITATGQRVTLRCSPRSGDLSVYWYQQSLDQGLQFLIQYYNGEERAKGNILERFSAQQFPDLHSELNLSSLELGDSALYFCASSSGQGWAEAFFGQGTRLTVV.

V is TRBV27 and J is TRBJ1-1; D not certain. Germline CDR1 and CDR2: MNHEY and SMNVEV (reference sequence). The length of the CDR3 is 14 residues. V was pared by 3 bases and J by 0 bases, with 8 bases between. The chain's CDR3 is CASSFSELNTEAFF. CDR3 sequence (DNA): TGTGCCAGCAGTTTTTCAGAATTGAACACTGAAGCTTTCTTT.

V and J are TRBV25-1 and TRBJ1-5; no firm D call. Germline V gene data show CDR1 as MGHDK and CDR2 as SYGVNS. This CDR3 is built from 12 residues. The V and J ends lost 4 bases and 5 bases respectively, with 6 bases between them. The CDR3 bases are TGTGCCAGCAGTGTCGGGGATCAGCCCCAGCATTTT. Protein sequence: CASSVGDQPQHF.

The chain couples TRBV5-1 to TRBJ2-5; TRBD1 matches at 8 bases. Germline-derived CDR1 and CDR2 are SGHRS and YFSETQ. This CDR3 region has 12 residues. After removal of 8 bases from V and 5 bases from J, the junction contained 5 bases not matched to a gene. CDR3 DNA: TGCGCCAGTAGACAGGGGATGGAGACCCAGTACTTC. This sequence encodes CASRQGMETQYF.